The next 23 T cell receptor beta chains were all read from a single sample in a study of Ad26.COV2.S vaccination and SARS-CoV-2 variants. Treatment defined: 19 received Ad26.COV2.S at low or high dose, single or two shots; roughly 5 received placebo; per-sample allocation not given. The samples date from day 63 after the first vaccine or placebo injection. The data were produced by immunoSEQ multiplex PCR, yet TCRdb's version contains in-frame clones alone and is incomplete. The table lists a few hundred thousand clones, roughly 90% of them singletons. The material sequenced was peripheral blood, taken in a trial of Ad26.COV2.S vaccine versus placebo. The receptors come from a person aged 18-60 years who received the Ad26.COV2.S COVID-19 vaccine or a placebo.

The J gene is TRBJ2-5, the V gene TRBV7-3, with 9 bases matching TRBD1. The J segment lost 3 bases and the V segment lost 2 bases, leaving 1 base of the junction unmatched. The CDR3 consists of 14 residues. The germline gives CDR1 SGHTA, CDR2 FQGTGA. The CDR3 region has the DNA TGTGCCAGCAGCTTAGGGACAGGGAAAGAGACCCAGTACTTC. It encodes CASSLGTGKETQYF.

The chain employs TRBV2 and TRBJ2-3; 8 nucleotides agree with TRBD1. The trim removed 1 base at V and 0 bases at J, leaving 0 bases unmatched. The CDR3 has 15 amino acids. The germline V gene encodes CDR1 SNHLY and CDR2 FYNNEI. CDR3 region: CASSEGQGSTDTQYF. The CDR3 DNA reads TGTGCCAGCAGTGAAGGACAGGGGAGCACAGATACGCAGTATTTT. Combining the CDR3 with reference TRBV2 and TRBJ2-3 gives the whole variable domain EPEVTQTPSHQVTQMGQEVILRCVPISNHLYFYWYRQILGQKVEFLVSFYNNEISEKSEIFDDQFSVERPDGSNFTLKIRSTKLEDSAMYFCASSEGQGSTDTQYFGPGTRLTVL.

The V call is TRBV3-1 (or the pseudogene TRBV3-2), the J call TRBJ1-1; tentatively, D is TRBD1 (6 bases). Trimming cost V 2 bases and J 5 bases, with 9 bases left between them. This CDR3 is 13 amino acids long. Germline lookup yields CDR1 LGHDT and CDR2 YNNKEL (reference sequence). The CDR3 protein is CASSQQGWTEAFF. DNA of the CDR3: TGTGCCAGCAGCCAACAGGGGTGGACTGAAGCTTTCTTT.

This chain connects TRBV4-3 to TRBJ2-1; no firm D call. Per germline, CDR1 LGHNA and CDR2 YSLEER. V gave up 1 base and J gave up 4 bases, with 11 bases separating them. This CDR3 comprises 15 residues. The CDR3 region is CASSQVGEEYNEQFF. DNA for the CDR3: TGCGCCAGCAGCCAAGTCGGCGAGGAATACAATGAGCAGTTCTTC.

The rearrangement uses TRBV5-4 and TRBJ2-7; 7 bases line up with TRBD1. V gave up 5 bases and J gave up 3 bases; unmatched junction bases: 8. This CDR3 contains 14 residues. Germline V gives CDR1 SGHNT, CDR2 YYREEE (reference sequence). The CDR3 protein is CASSSDRDYYEQYF. DNA of the CDR3: TGTGCCAGCAGTTCCGACAGGGATTACTACGAGCAGTACTTC.

This chain uses TRBV5-4 with TRBJ1-6; D perhaps matches TRBD1 (5 bases). V was shortened by 1 base and J by 7 bases, with 15 bases between the two germline ends. Germline CDR1 and CDR2: SGHNT and YYREEE (reference sequence). This CDR3 is 16 amino acids long. CDR3 residues: CASSLSQGFLNSPLHF. CDR3 DNA: TGTGCCAGCAGCTTGTCGCAGGGCTTTCTCAATTCACCCCTCCACTTT.

This chain links TRBV7-8 with TRBJ2-5; 11 bases fit TRBD1. This CDR3 is built from 15 residues. The germline V gene encodes CDR1 SGHVS and CDR2 FQNEAQ. V was clipped by 3 bases and J by 5 bases; unmatched bases: 5. CDR3 DNA: TGTGCCAGCAGCTTGGACAGGGGGCTAAAGGAGACCCAGTACTTC. Translated: CASSLDRGLKETQYF.

The chain has TRBV7-9 and TRBJ2-7; D is unresolved. With 7 bases removed from V and 6 bases from J, the gap between germline ends came to 16 bases. The germline V gene encodes CDR1 SEHNR and CDR2 FQNEAQ (reference sequence). The CDR3 consists of 13 residues. This CDR3 is CASTYSSPGEQYF. The CDR3 region has the DNA TGTGCCAGCACCTATAGTAGTCCCGGCGAGCAGTACTTC.

The chain uses TRBV3-1 (or the pseudogene TRBV3-2) and TRBJ2-6; D perhaps matches TRBD1 (6 bases). This CDR3 contains 20 residues. In germline, CDR1 is LGHDT, CDR2 YNNKEL (reference sequence). Trimming stripped 0 bases from V and 0 bases from J, with 18 bases between. CDR3 sequence (DNA): TGTGCCAGCAGCCAAGATCTTGATTGGACAGAGCACTCTGGGGCCAACGTCCTGACTTTC. Residues: CASSQDLDWTEHSGANVLTF.

This chain uses TRBV6-4 with TRBJ2-4; possibly TRBD2 for D (5 bases). Trimming stripped 5 bases from V and 8 bases from J, with 13 bases between. This CDR3 contains 13 residues. Germline CDR1 and CDR2: MRHNA and SNTAGT. The CDR3 loop is CASSREPADIQYF. The CDR3 bases are TGTGCCAGCAGTAGAGAGCCAGCGGACATTCAGTACTTC.

V usage is TRBV7-9 and J usage is TRBJ2-7, with TRBD1 matching 7 bases. This CDR3 spans 15 amino acids. V gave up 0 bases and J gave up 3 bases; unmatched junction bases: 5. The V gene's germline CDR1 is SEHNR and CDR2 FQNEAQ (reference sequence). The CDR3 loop is CASSLAGGPNYEQYF. CDR3 nucleotides: TGTGCCAGCAGCTTAGCAGGGGGCCCCAACTACGAGCAGTACTTC.

The chain combines TRBV7-9 with TRBJ2-3; maybe TRBD2 (6 bases). The V end was cut by 6 bases, the J end by 3 bases, with 16 bases between. CDR1 and CDR2 from the germline V gene are SEHNR and FQNEAQ (reference sequence). This CDR3 comprises 15 residues. CDR3 region: CASRPLASGTDTQYF. CDR3 coding DNA: TGTGCCAGCAGGCCCCTAGCGTCTGGGACAGATACGCAGTATTTT.

The chain employs TRBV3-1 (or the pseudogene TRBV3-2) and TRBJ2-7, with 7 bases fitting TRBD1. CDR3 length equals 14 residues. CDR1 and CDR2 from the germline V gene are LGHDT and YNNKEL (reference sequence). Trimming cost V 1 base and J 3 bases; bases outside gene matches: 3. The DNA of the CDR3 is TGTGCCAGCAGCCAAGGTCACAGGGGCTACGAGCAGTACTTC. Its protein product is CASSQGHRGYEQYF.

The genes are TRBV5-1 and TRBJ2-1, with D tentatively TRBD1 (5 bases). The CDR3 spans 15 residues. Germline-derived CDR1 and CDR2 are SGHRS and YFSETQ. V was pared by 0 bases and J by 3 bases, with 10 bases between. In nucleotides, the CDR3 is TGCGCCAGCAGCTTGGAAGGGGAAAACTACAATGAGCAGTTCTTC. Translating gives CASSLEGENYNEQFF. Looking up the rest from reference TRBV5-1 and TRBJ2-1 gives the full variable domain: KAGVTQTPRYLIKTRGQQVTLSCSPISGHRSVSWYQQTPGQGLQFLFEYFSETQRNKGNFPGRFSGRQFSNSRSEMNVSTLELGDSALYLCASSLEGENYNEQFFGPGTRLTVL.

The chain employs TRBV13 and TRBJ2-1, with 7 bases fitting TRBD1. This CDR3 has 13 amino acids. The V gene end was trimmed by 6 bases and the J gene end by 4 bases; junction bases not matched to a gene: 3. Germline V lookup: CDR1 PRHDT, CDR2 FYEKMQ (reference sequence). In nucleotides, the CDR3 is TGTGCCAGCAGGACAGGGAGTTACAATGAGCAGTTCTTC. Encoded protein: CASRTGSYNEQFF.

The chain employs TRBV10-2 and TRBJ2-7; TRBD2 matches 13 bases. The CDR3 is made up of 14 amino acids. With 4 bases clipped from V and 3 bases from J, the junction kept 0 bases outside the gene matches. The germline CDR1 and CDR2 sequences are WSHSY and SAAADI. The CDR3 coding sequence is TGCGCCAGCAGTGGGACTAGCGGGAGCTACGAGCAGTACTTC. Translation: CASSGTSGSYEQYF.

The CDR3 protein is CASSSDPQSAGELFF. CDR3 sequence (DNA): TGTGCCAGCAGCTCAGACCCCCAAAGTGCCGGGGAGCTGTTTTTT. V gene TRBV9 combines with J gene TRBJ2-2; D is undetermined. Per the germline V gene, CDR1 is SGDLS and CDR2 is YYNGEE. The V and J ends lost 4 bases and 6 bases respectively, with 16 bases between them. The CDR3 is made up of 15 amino acids.

This rearrangement joins TRBV30 to TRBJ1-4, with D possibly TRBD1 on 6 matching bases. CDR1 is GTSNPN, CDR2 SVGIG, per germline (reference sequence). CDR3 length: 14 amino acids. Trimming shortened V by 3 bases and J by 8 bases, and 16 bases separated the two germline ends. CDR3 bases: TGTGCCTGGAGCCGGGGGGGGGCAGGAGAAAAACTGTTTTTT. As protein: CAWSRGGAGEKLFF.

The table lists this clone with a count of one. This sequence joins TRBV27 and TRBJ2-1; 13 bases match TRBD2. J was trimmed by 6 bases and V by 7 bases; bases with no gene match: 6. The V gene's germline CDR1 is MNHEY and CDR2 SMNVEV (reference sequence). This CDR3 spans 15 amino acids. CDR3 in amino acids: CASIEGTSGTNEQFF. The CDR3 DNA reads TGTGCCAGCATAGAGGGGACTAGCGGGACCAATGAGCAGTTCTTC.

V is TRBV12-5 and J is TRBJ2-1; D is uncertain. V was clipped by 3 bases and J by 8 bases, with 5 bases between them. From germline, CDR1 is LGHNT and CDR2 FRNRAP. The CDR3 covers 11 residues. The chain's CDR3 is CASGFLDEQFF. In DNA form, the CDR3 reads TGTGCTAGTGGTTTTTTGGATGAGCAGTTCTTC.

The rearrangement joins TRBV28 to TRBJ2-7; tentative D call: TRBD1 (6 bases). CDR3 length: 13 residues. Germline V gives CDR1 MDHEN, CDR2 SYDVKM. With 5 bases removed from V and 2 bases from J, the gap between germline ends came to 10 bases. CDR3 DNA sequence: TGTGCCAGCAGTCGACAGGTGCCCTACGAGCAGTACTTC. Encoded protein: CASSRQVPYEQYF.

The V gene is TRBV28, the J gene TRBJ1-5; D unresolved. Germline V gene sequence: CDR1 MDHEN, CDR2 SYDVKM. CDR3 length: 16 amino acids. V was cut by 1 base and J by 0 bases, with 10 bases left in between. In DNA, the CDR3 is TGTGCCAGCAGTTTATCACCCGGAAATAGCAATCAGCCCCAGCATTTT. Its translation is CASSLSPGNSNQPQHF.

The gene calls are TRBV15 and TRBJ2-3, with D maybe TRBD1 (6 bases). The CDR3 runs to 15 residues. In germline, CDR1 is LNHNV, CDR2 YYDKDF (reference sequence). V was trimmed by 9 bases and J by 1 base, leaving 17 bases between them. CDR3 in amino acids: CATRTGTWGTDTQYF. Here the CDR3 DNA reads TGTGCCACTCGAACAGGGACCTGGGGCACAGATACGCAGTATTTT.